This T cell receptor beta chain is drawn from a study of T cell repertoires in cytomegalovirus infection. Study details: Well-studied HLA-B-restricted CMV epitopes were used in the study alongside recently identified HLA-C-restricted ones.

This clonotype was picked up many times. Its target is not known. TCRdb re-analysed the reads in MiXCR, keeping a single row per CDR3 protein. This sample carries 900,000 to 950,000 distinct CDR3 sequences, 30% to 40% of them seen once, and the ten largest clones take about an eighth. Trimming stripped 5 bases from V and 1 base from J, with 11 bases between. CDR3 length equals 14 residues. This specimen was cultured CD8+ T cells from PBMCs, taken from culture after CMV antigen stimulation. This TCR was sampled from a human donor in good health (CMV status not recorded). Some clones in this sample may be carry-over from other donors' samples. This chain connects TRBV12-3 or TRBV12-4 to TRBJ1-2; D may be TRBD1 (5 bases). CDR3 nucleotide sequence: TGTGCCAGCAGTCCCGGACACCTTAACTATGGCTACACCTTC. Protein sequence: CASSPGHLNYGYTF.